The clone carrying this TCR beta chain has ten or more counts. Its specificity is unknown. The junction departs from the called germline gene at one end, perhaps through a read error. The size of this beta chain means little, since it is a stray read in a library made for alpha chains. Time point meaning: sample taken at primary tumor resection. Samples came from 72 TRACERx patients with untreated early-stage lung cancer. This entry belongs to a study of spatial heterogeneity in lung cancer. Study observations and caveats: The number of expanded tumor alpha and beta chains correlated with mutation number.

Single TCR cDNA molecules each had their own unique molecular identifier. TCRdb re-called the 5' RACE reads through MiXCR, storing one row per CDR3 protein. The table has approximately 11,000 distinct CDR3 sequences, more than 4% seen once. Germline CDR1 reads SSHAT; CDR2 reads FNYEAQ (reference sequence). CDR3 length: 14 residues. The genes are TRBV7-7 and TRBJ2-5; D ambiguous. The material was lung tumor tissue, obtained at surgery. The sequence derives from a male donor with early-stage non-small cell lung cancer. As DNA, the CDR3 is TGTGCTAGCAGCTTGGGTCAGATACAAGAGACCCAGTACTTC. Protein sequence: CASSLGQIQETQYF.